These 3 T cell receptor beta chains were all obtained from the same sample, sequenced in a study of post-analysis software for immune sequencing data. These receptors' antigens are unknown. TCR beta cDNA libraries included unique molecular identifiers. TCRdb fed the PCR reads into MiXCR, producing one record per CDR3 protein. The sample contains 430,000 or so distinct CDR3 sequences, roughly 38% of which appear only once. General study results and limits: Five TRBV segments were significantly more frequent in patients than in controls. TRBV5-6, TRBV5-1 and TRBV20-1 were among these segments.

The specimen sequenced was blood. These receptor sequences come from a girl aged 2 to 10 with multiple sclerosis.

This clonotype was seen just once. V is TRBV7-9 and J is TRBJ1-2, with 8 bases that match TRBD1. The CDR3 runs to 15 residues. Trimming cost V 5 bases and J 10 bases; bases outside gene matches: 15. Looked up from germline, CDR1 is SEHNR and CDR2 is FQNEAQ (reference sequence). CDR3 residues: CASSPYDRGVDDYTF. The CDR3 DNA follows: TGTGCCAGCAGCCCATACGACAGGGGTGTGGATGACTACACCTTC.

This clonotype was found a few times. The chain combines TRBV5-1 with TRBJ2-7, with D possibly called TRBD1 or TRBD2 (5 bases each). The CDR3 has 13 residues. Trimming pared 4 bases from V and 4 bases from J, leaving 12 bases between. The V gene's germline CDR1 is SGHRS and CDR2 YFSETQ. CDR3 bases: TGCGCCAGCAGCCCTAGGGACGTATACGAGCAGTACTTC. It translates to CASSPRDVYEQYF.

The chain has TRBV20-1 and TRBJ2-1; possibly TRBD2 for D (5 bases). This CDR3 spans 15 amino acids. Germline V CDR1 and CDR2: DFQATT, SNEGSKA (reference sequence). V dropped 5 bases and J dropped 4 bases, with 18 bases sitting between them. CDR3 DNA: TGCAGTGCTTGGTCCGGGATATCTCTTTACAATGAGCAGTTCTTC. This gives the protein CSAWSGISLYNEQFF.